The T cell receptor (beta chain) described here comes from a study of identical twins. In its sample, this clonotype was seen many times. Its antigen is not known. CDR1 is SGHRS and CDR2 is YFSETQ in the germline V gene. The ends were cut back, 3 bases at V and 10 bases at J, with 8 bases in the middle. This CDR3 is 11 amino acids long. Template switching supplied a universal primer site; unique molecular identifiers were carried on the cDNA. TCRdb ran MiXCR on the 5' RACE reads and lists one entry per CDR3 protein. Of about 390,000 distinct CDR3 sequences listed, approximately 10% are singletons. Study observations and caveats: Modeled out-of-frame TCR alpha sharing in monozygotic twins fell below observed levels. Out-of-frame alpha sequences shared between twins exhibited an excess of low generation probability.

Healthy Caucasian donors formed the entire cohort. The V call is TRBV5-1, the J call TRBJ2-1; a weak D match, TRBD1 (5 bases). Input material: naive T cells sorted from blood. This clonotype was sampled from a woman in her 50s in good health. The CDR3 DNA reads TGCGCCAGCAGCTATGGGGCAGAGCAGTTCTTC. Translating it yields CASSYGAEQFF.